Below are 4 T cell receptor beta chains sequenced from a single sample in a study of cytomegalovirus exposure and HLA in healthy donors. In the PCR, 60 Vbeta and 13 Jbeta primers were used. Sequencing used immunoSEQ multiplex PCR; TCRdb keeps in-frame clones, though not all of them. This repertoire shows more than 60,000 clones, less than 80% found once; its top ten account for roughly 9%. The sequencing sample was made of PBMCs. The origin of the receptors is a woman aged 40 to 50 in good health and CMV-seropositive.

The chain recombines TRBV4-3 with TRBJ2-2, with TRBD1 as a possible D gene (6 bases). Germline V gene data show CDR1 as LGHNA and CDR2 as YSLEER. The CDR3 has 15 amino acids. V was pared by 3 bases and J by 5 bases, with 13 bases between. The DNA for the CDR3 is TGCGCCAGCAGCCAGGCCCCCAGGGGAACCGGGGAGCTGTTTTTT. This translates into CASSQAPRGTGELFF.

CDR3 loop: CAWSVVREGYTF. For the CDR3, the DNA is TGTGCCTGGAGTGTTGTCCGGGAGGGCTACACCTTC. The chain links TRBV30 to TRBJ1-2; D unclear. The CDR3 has 12 residues. Germline V lookup: CDR1 GTSNPN, CDR2 SVGIG (reference sequence). V lost 0 bases, J lost 8 bases, and 10 bases lay in between.

V is TRBV5-1 and J is TRBJ2-3; possible D gene TRBD2, 6 bases. The CDR3 covers 16 residues. CDR1 and CDR2 (germline): SGHRS, YFSETQ. The ends were cut back, 0 bases at V and 3 bases at J, with 14 bases in the middle. CDR3 sequence: CASSLAGGVQTDTQYF. The CDR3 nucleotides are TGCGCCAGCAGCTTGGCCGGCGGGGTCCAAACAGATACGCAGTATTTT. The full variable domain, with the rest looked up from reference TRBV5-1 and TRBJ2-3, is KAGVTQTPRYLIKTRGQQVTLSCSPISGHRSVSWYQQTPGQGLQFLFEYFSETQRNKGNFPGRFSGRQFSNSRSEMNVSTLELGDSALYLCASSLAGGVQTDTQYFGPGTRLTVL.

This sequence joins TRBV5-1 and TRBJ2-3; TRBD2 matches 9 bases. The V gene's germline CDR1 is SGHRS and CDR2 YFSETQ. The J segment lost 2 bases and the V segment lost 4 bases, leaving 8 bases of the junction unmatched. The CDR3 is 16 residues long. The CDR3 sequence is CASSRASGEVTDTQYF. CDR3 coding DNA: TGCGCCAGCAGCAGGGCTAGCGGGGAGGTCACAGATACGCAGTATTTT.